The T cell receptor beta chain described here comes from a study of blood T cells in healthy people across ages. The CDR3 is 15 residues long. With V trimmed by 6 bases and J by 7 bases, 11 bases remained unmatched. With a J-beta primer mix and a sample-barcoded 5' primer, a second PCR ran roughly 6 to 11 cycles. Every sample produced at least 3 million CDR3-containing paired-end reads. TCRdb re-analysed the 5' RACE reads in MiXCR, keeping a single row per CDR3 protein. The sample lists more than 1,400,000 distinct CDR3 sequences, approximately 40% occurring once. There are a few counts of this clonotype.

The genes are TRBV12-3 or TRBV12-4 and TRBJ2-1, with 8 nucleotides matching TRBD2. The source material was blood. This TCR was sampled from a woman aged 18-29 years in good health. The CDR3 nucleotides are TGTGCCAGCAGCCCCTTTGCGGGGGGTGCAAATGAGCAGTTCTTC. This sequence encodes CASSPFAGGANEQFF.